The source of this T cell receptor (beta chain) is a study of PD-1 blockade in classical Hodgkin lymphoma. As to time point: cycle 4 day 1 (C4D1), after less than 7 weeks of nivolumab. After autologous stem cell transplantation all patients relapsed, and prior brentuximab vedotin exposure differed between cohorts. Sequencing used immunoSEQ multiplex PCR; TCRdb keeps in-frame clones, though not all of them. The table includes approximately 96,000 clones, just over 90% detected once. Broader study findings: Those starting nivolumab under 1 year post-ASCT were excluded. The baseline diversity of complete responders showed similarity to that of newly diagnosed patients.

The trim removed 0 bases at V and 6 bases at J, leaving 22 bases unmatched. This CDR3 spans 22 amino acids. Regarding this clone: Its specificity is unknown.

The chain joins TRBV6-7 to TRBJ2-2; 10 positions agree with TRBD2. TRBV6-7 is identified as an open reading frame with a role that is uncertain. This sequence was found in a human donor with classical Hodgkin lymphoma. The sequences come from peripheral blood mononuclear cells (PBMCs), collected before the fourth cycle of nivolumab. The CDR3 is CASSYSFVVKASGRMYSGELFF. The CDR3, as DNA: TGTGCCAGCAGTTACTCGTTTGTTGTTAAGGCTAGCGGGAGAATGTACTCCGGGGAGCTGTTTTTT.